This section outlines one T cell receptor beta chain sequence together with its context. The antigen it recognizes is unknown. There are no base qualities to consult, and no much larger clone falls within one base. As encoded in the germline V gene, CDR1 is MNHEY while CDR2 is SVGAGI. The germline V and J ends show losses of 7 bases and 5 bases respectively, and no gene match explains 10 bases of the junction. The CDR3, cysteine through phenylalanine, is 15 amino acids long. Only the CDR3 region is kept as DNA, spanning 45 bases read in frame from base 1. TCR CDR3 regions were amplified from genomic DNA by multiplex PCR using the deep immunoSEQ assay. Genomic DNA extracted from each cell subset was distributed evenly over all wells of several immunoSEQ 96-well plates, and each plate served as one replicate. Each replicate PCR for sorted subsets received 200 ng genomic DNA, equal to around 32,000 T cell genomes. The purified libraries were quantified using a Qubit 3.0 fluorometer, sized with a Bioanalyzer 2100, and then quantified again using the KAPA Library Quantification kit. Every immunoSEQ 96-well plate was sequenced on a dedicated single-read 150-cycle Illumina NextSeq 550 flow cell. As for how the authors treated the data: Because the immunoSEQ output held only junctional sequences and lacked quality scores, the filtering could not match the filtering applied to full-length reads. Sequences were annotated with PyIR, a Python wrapper for IgBLAST v1.9, and V/J genes and CDR3 were assigned using IMGT germline references. Reads were removed for weak V/J assignments (E-value above 1e-6), missing CDR3, stop codons, out-of-frame junctions, or ambiguous translated residues. V3J clonotypes were defined as sequences sharing an identical inferred V gene, J gene, and CDR3 amino acid sequence. To compute the percentage overlap between repertoires, the number of shared unique clonotypes was divided by the size of the smaller repertoire. Repertoire richness was assessed with RTK rarefaction, the Chao1 estimator, and Recon v2.1 estimates of unobserved clonotypes. For all TCRbeta clonotypes obtained by the gDNA method from a few donors, generation probabilities were computed with OLGA. TCRdb took over this immuneACCESS table, retaining in-frame rearrangements with V and J assigned. Such tables are incomplete; in checked studies, under half of the missing clones stem from an unresolved V gene, and the remainder is unexplained. For V, J and clone size, that table is used; D and trimming come from the DNA. In this sample the table shows 2 million to 2.5 million clones, 85% to 95% of which occur a single time. In total, the top ten clones hold 0.1% to 0.15% of the sample.

The donors were healthy, HIV-negative adults who had no recently reported acute infections or vaccinations. Only Caucasian adults living in Nashville, Tennessee, USA were represented among the donors. CD4+ T cells were enriched through magnetic negative selection, after which naive cells were positively selected on CD45RA and the remaining negative fraction served as the memory subset. Blood was collected by leukapheresis, and PBMCs were isolated by Ficoll-Histopaque density gradient centrifugation and then cryopreserved in liquid nitrogen vapor phase. Purity and quantity of every magnetically sorted T cell population were checked by analytical flow cytometry. Genomic DNA was isolated from each sorted fraction and quantified by UV absorbance on a Nanodrop 2000c. This entry belongs to a study of shared clonotypes between healthy human individuals (dated by TCRdb to the early 2020s). Study-level background: The cohort comprised a couple of women and a few men aged 18 to 49 years. For each donor, CD4 naive and CD4 memory were each run on three plates, CD8 naive on two plates, and CD8 memory on one plate. Between about 0.85 and 10 billion PBMCs per donor were obtained by leukapheresis. Different laboratories and diverse techniques were used to prepare libraries and sequence TCR repertoires, to increase sequencing depth and limit assay-specific biases. To estimate repertoire size and how much clonotype sharing occurs between individuals, the study deeply sequenced the blood TCR repertoires of several healthy adults. Overall results and qualifications from the work: Because the study included only a small number of donors, the genetic and exposure-history diversity represented was limited. Sampling was limited to blood, and TCR repertoires in tissue likely differ from TCR repertoires in blood. Pairwise subsampling led to the expectation that sequencing depth would affect the degree of clonotype sharing among donors. Rarefaction of sorted-subset datasets indicated incomplete sequencing despite the large sequencing depth. Larger estimated clonotype richness was generally found for naive subsets than for memory subsets. Compared with non-shared clonotypes, clonotypes shared by all four sorted-subset donors had higher generation probabilities. Around 5% of naive CD4, 3% to 3.5% of naive CD8, 2.3% of memory CD4, and around 0.42% of memory CD8 clonotypes were shared across four donors.

This TCR was recovered from a man in his late teens or twenties in good health. The chain couples TRBV6-5 to TRBJ2-5; TRBD2 agrees with 10 junctional bases. The sequenced sample consisted of naive CD4+ T cells sorted from blood. The cell subset or site label for this specimen denotes: CD45RA+ positively selected. CDR3 loop: CASKRSSGGRETQYF. The DNA reads as follows: TGTGCCAGCAAAAGAAGTAGCGGGGGGCGGGAGACCCAGTACTTC.